This T cell receptor beta chain was recorded in a study of cytotoxic CD8 clonotypes in ibrutinib-treated CLL. The CDR3 length is 16 residues. Per the germline V gene, CDR1 is SGHRS and CDR2 is YFSETQ. The junction had 7 bases not matched to a gene; V was cut back by 4 bases and J by 1 base. The planned depth of sequencing spanned 1 in 200,000 to 1 in 1 million T cells. Clones were read by immunoSEQ multiplex PCR, and TCRdb kept only the in-frame ones, dropping some. The data hold hundreds of thousands of clones, with 70% observed a single time. This receptor was taken from a human donor with chronic lymphocytic leukemia. Material: PBMCs, obtained after 24 months of ibrutinib treatment. This chain links TRBV5-1 with TRBJ2-2; TRBD2 aligns across 7 bases. This chain's CDR3 is CASSIGLGRNTGELFF. CDR3 nucleotide sequence: TGCGCCAGCAGCATTGGACTAGGGAGGAACACCGGGGAGCTGTTTTTT. Full variable domain (rest looked up from reference TRBV5-1 and TRBJ2-2): KAGVTQTPRYLIKTRGQQVTLSCSPISGHRSVSWYQQTPGQGLQFLFEYFSETQRNKGNFPGRFSGRQFSNSRSEMNVSTLELGDSALYLCASSIGLGRNTGELFFGEGSRLTVL.